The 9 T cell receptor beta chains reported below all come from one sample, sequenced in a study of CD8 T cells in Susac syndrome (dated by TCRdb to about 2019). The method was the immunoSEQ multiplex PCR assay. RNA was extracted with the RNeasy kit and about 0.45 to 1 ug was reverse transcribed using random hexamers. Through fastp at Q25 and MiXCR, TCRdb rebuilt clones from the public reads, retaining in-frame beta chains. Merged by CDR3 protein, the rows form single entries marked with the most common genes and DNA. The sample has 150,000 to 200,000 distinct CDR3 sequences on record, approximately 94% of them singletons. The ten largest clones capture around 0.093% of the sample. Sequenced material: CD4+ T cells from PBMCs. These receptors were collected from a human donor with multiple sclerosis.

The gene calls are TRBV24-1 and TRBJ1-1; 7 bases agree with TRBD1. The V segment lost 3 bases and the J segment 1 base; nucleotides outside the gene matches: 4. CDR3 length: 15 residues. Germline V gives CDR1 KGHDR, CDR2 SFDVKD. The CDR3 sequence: CATSDARGGNTEAFF. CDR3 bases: TGTGCCACCAGTGATGCCAGGGGGGGGAACACTGAAGCTTTCTTT.

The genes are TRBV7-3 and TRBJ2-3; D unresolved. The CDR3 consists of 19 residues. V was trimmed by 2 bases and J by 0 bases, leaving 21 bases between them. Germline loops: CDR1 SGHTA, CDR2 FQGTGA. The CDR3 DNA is TGTGCCAGCAGCTTAGCCCTGACCTCGGGTGCGAAAAGCACAGATACGCAGTATTTT. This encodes CASSLALTSGAKSTDTQYF.

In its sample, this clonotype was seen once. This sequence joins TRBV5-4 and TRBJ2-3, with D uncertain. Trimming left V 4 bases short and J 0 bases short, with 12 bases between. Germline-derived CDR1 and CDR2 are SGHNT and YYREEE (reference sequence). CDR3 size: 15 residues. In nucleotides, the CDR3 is TGTGCCAGCAGCCCGGACGCAGCTAGCACAGATACGCAGTATTTT. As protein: CASSPDAASTDTQYF. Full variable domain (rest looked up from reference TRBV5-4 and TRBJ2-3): ETGVTQSPTHLIKTRGQQVTLRCSSQSGHNTVSWYQQALGQGPQFIFQYYREEENGRGNFPPRFSGLQFPNYSSELNVNALELDDSALYLCASSPDAASTDTQYFGPGTRLTVL.

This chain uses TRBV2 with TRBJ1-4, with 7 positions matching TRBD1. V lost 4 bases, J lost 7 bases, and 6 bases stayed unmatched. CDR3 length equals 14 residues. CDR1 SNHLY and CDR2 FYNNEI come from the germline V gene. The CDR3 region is CASSVRQGSEKLFF. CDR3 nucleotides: TGTGCCAGCAGTGTAAGACAGGGTAGTGAAAAACTGTTTTTT.

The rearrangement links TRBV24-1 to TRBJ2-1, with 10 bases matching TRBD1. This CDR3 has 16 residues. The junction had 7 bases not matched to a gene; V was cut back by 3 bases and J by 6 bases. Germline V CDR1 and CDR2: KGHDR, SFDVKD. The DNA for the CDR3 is TGTGCCACCAGTGATCCAGGGACAGGGGAGGGCAATGAGCAGTTCTTC. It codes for CATSDPGTGEGNEQFF.

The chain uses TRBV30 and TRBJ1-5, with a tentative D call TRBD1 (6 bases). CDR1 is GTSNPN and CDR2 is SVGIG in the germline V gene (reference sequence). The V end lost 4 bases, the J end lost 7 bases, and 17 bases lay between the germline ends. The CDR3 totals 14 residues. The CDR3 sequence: CAWTLGGEGQPQHF. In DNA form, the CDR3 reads TGTGCCTGGACCCTAGGGGGGGAGGGACAGCCCCAGCATTTT.

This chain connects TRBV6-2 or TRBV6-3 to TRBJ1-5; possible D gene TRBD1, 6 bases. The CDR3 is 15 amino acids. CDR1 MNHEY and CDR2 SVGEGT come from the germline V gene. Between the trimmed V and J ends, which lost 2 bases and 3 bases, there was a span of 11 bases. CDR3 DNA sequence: TGTGCCAGCAGTTACGAGGACAGCTACAATCAGCCCCAGCATTTT. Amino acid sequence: CASSYEDSYNQPQHF.

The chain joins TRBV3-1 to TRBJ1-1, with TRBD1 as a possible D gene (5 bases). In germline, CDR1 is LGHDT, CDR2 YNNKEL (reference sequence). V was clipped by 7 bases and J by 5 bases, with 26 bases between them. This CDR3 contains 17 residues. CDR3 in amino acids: CASTPRGSGWTGTEAFF. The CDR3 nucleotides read TGTGCCAGCACTCCCCGGGGGAGCGGGTGGACGGGGACTGAAGCTTTCTTT.

CDR3 protein: CAILAGGTYEQYF. CDR3 DNA: TGTGCCATCCTAGCGGGAGGAACCTACGAGCAGTACTTC. The rearrangement uses TRBV6-1 and TRBJ2-7, with 11 nucleotides matching TRBD2. V trimming: 10 bases; J trimming: 2 bases; junction bases outside the gene matches: 4. The germline CDR1 and CDR2 sequences are MNHNS and SASEGT. The CDR3 loop spans 13 amino acids.